This TCR beta chain was recorded in a study of blood T cell repertoires in COVID-19. For the study at large: Acute and convalescent COVID-19 specimens originated in the United States, Italy and Spain. From T cells, B-cell-depleted T cells, or PBMCs came the material, which was cDNA or gDNA.

Germline trimming cut 5 bases from V and 3 bases from J; bases unmatched to any gene: 6. This CDR3 region has 14 residues. Germline V gene sequence: CDR1 SGHTA, CDR2 FQGNSA. In the authors' methods: Quantification of nucleated cells was approximated via reference gene primer amplification. The table came from immunoSEQ multiplex PCR; TCRdb's copy has only in-frame clones and leaves some out. V and J calls and clone size are given by that table; D and trimming were obtained from the DNA. The sample yields about 70,000 clones, approximately 79% seen once. This sequence was found in a woman aged 55 to 70 with acute or convalescent COVID-19. The genes are TRBV7-2 and TRBJ1-2; the match to TRBD1 covers 7 bases. Sequencing was carried out using peripheral blood. The CDR3 DNA reads as TGTGCCAGCAGCCCCCGACAGGGTTACTATGGCTACACCTTC. It translates to CASSPRQGYYGYTF. The full variable domain, rest sourced from reference TRBV7-2 and TRBJ1-2, is GAGVSQSPSNKVTEKGKDVELRCDPISGHTALYWYRQSLGQGLEFLIYFQGNSAPDKSGLPSDRFSAERTGGSVSTLTIQRTQQEDSAVYLCASSPRQGYYGYTFGSGTRLTVV.